Presented here are 30 T cell receptor beta chains from one specimen sequenced in a study of T cells after yellow fever vaccination. TCRdb ran MiXCR on the 5' RACE reads and lists one entry per CDR3 protein. The sample records some 350,000 distinct CDR3 sequences, under 7.5% being singletons. This specimen was PBMCs, taken 5 days after the yellow fever booster vaccination. All receptors derive from a man aged 25 to 40 who received the YFV17D yellow fever vaccine.

This clonotype has only a few counts. The chain has TRBV19 and TRBJ2-7; D perhaps matches TRBD2 (6 bases). The CDR3 sequence is 15 residues long. Trimming stripped 3 bases from V and 2 bases from J, with 14 bases between. Germline V lookup: CDR1 LNHDA, CDR2 SQIVND (reference sequence). CDR3 bases: TGTGCCAGTAGTATCGCAGATAGCGGAGCCTACGAGCAGTACTTC. Its protein is CASSIADSGAYEQYF.

The sample holds many counts of this clonotype. V is TRBV14 and J is TRBJ2-7; TRBD2 aligns across 7 bases. J gave up 3 bases and V 2 bases, and 4 bases lay outside the gene matches. This CDR3 has 14 residues. Germline V gene lookup returns CDR1 SGHDN and CDR2 FVKESK. The CDR3 nucleotides read TGTGCCAGCAGCCAACCCGGACTAGGCTACGAGCAGTACTTC. Amino acid sequence: CASSQPGLGYEQYF.

This clonotype was seen a few times. The V call is TRBV5-1, the J call TRBJ2-1; 11 nucleotides line up with TRBD2. With 1 base clipped from V and 7 bases from J, the junction kept 10 bases outside the gene matches. The CDR3 loop spans 17 amino acids. CDR1 SGHRS and CDR2 YFSETQ come from the germline V gene. CDR3 nucleotide sequence: TGCGCCAGCAGCTTGAGCGGTAGTACTAGCGGGAGTAATGAGCAGTTCTTC. As protein: CASSLSGSTSGSNEQFF.

This clonotype was recorded at least ten times. The chain carries TRBV24-1 and TRBJ2-5; 7 bases are shared with TRBD1. J gave up 5 bases and V 3 bases, and 8 bases lay outside the gene matches. From germline, CDR1 is KGHDR and CDR2 SFDVKD. The CDR3 length is 15 residues. The CDR3 DNA follows: TGTGCCACCAGTGATCCACGACAGGGTGGGGAGACCCAGTACTTC. Its protein product is CATSDPRQGGETQYF.

This clonotype was recorded at least ten times. The chain employs TRBV29-1 and TRBJ2-7; D is undetermined. The ends were cut back, 4 bases at V and 6 bases at J, with 13 bases in the middle. Germline CDR1 SQVTM, CDR2 ANQGSEA. This CDR3 contains 12 residues. CDR3 sequence reads: CSVGQFEREQYF. CDR3 in DNA: TGCAGCGTTGGGCAGTTCGAGCGCGAGCAGTACTTC.

This clonotype has more than one count but fewer than ten. The V call is TRBV10-3, the J call TRBJ2-3, with 13 bases aligning to TRBD2. V lost 5 bases to trimming and J lost 6 bases; unmatched junction nucleotides: 2. The CDR3 totals 14 residues. Germline values: CDR1 ENHRY, CDR2 SYGVKD. CDR3 in DNA: TGTGCCATCAGTACTAGCGGGAGGGGGGATACGCAGTATTTT. It yields the protein CAISTSGRGDTQYF.

The rearrangement joins TRBV7-2 to TRBJ2-1, with TRBD1 as a possible D gene (7 bases). Germline V gene lookup returns CDR1 SGHTA and CDR2 FQGNSA. There are 15 residues in the CDR3. The V and J ends lost 3 bases and 5 bases respectively, with 14 bases between them. The CDR3: CASSFRRGDHNEQFF. DNA of the CDR3: TGTGCCAGCAGCTTCCGCAGGGGGGATCACAATGAGCAGTTCTTC.

The V and J genes are TRBV27 and TRBJ2-3, with TRBD1 matching 7 bases. From germline, CDR1 is MNHEY and CDR2 SMNVEV (reference sequence). The CDR3 is 16 amino acids. Losses at the gene ends were 6 bases for V and 2 bases for J; bases not matched to a gene: 11. DNA for the CDR3: TGTGCCAGCAGGGTAAGACAGGGAAGGAACACAGATACGCAGTATTTT. It specifies CASRVRQGRNTDTQYF.

This clonotype was recorded a few times. J is TRBJ2-1 and V is TRBV5-4, with D hard to call. Between the trimmed V and J ends, which lost 2 bases and 7 bases, there was a span of 10 bases. CDR3 length equals 13 residues. Germline-derived CDR1 and CDR2 are SGHNT and YYREEE (reference sequence). CDR3 sequence: CASSLFADNEQFF. The CDR3, as DNA: TGTGCCAGCAGCTTATTTGCAGATAATGAGCAGTTCTTC.

In its sample, this clonotype was seen a few times. V usage is TRBV7-3 and J usage is TRBJ2-7; TRBD2 aligns across 8 bases. The CDR3 sequence is 16 residues long. After removal of 2 bases from V and 0 bases from J, the junction contained 6 bases not matched to a gene. CDR1 is SGHTA and CDR2 is FQGTGA in the germline V gene. The CDR3 loop reads CASSLPGLAASYEQYF. The CDR3 nucleotides read TGTGCCAGCAGCTTACCCGGACTAGCCGCCTCCTACGAGCAGTACTTC. Full variable domain (outside the CDR3, taken from reference TRBV7-3 and TRBJ2-7): GAGVSQTPSNKVTEKGKYVELRCDPISGHTALYWYRQSLGQGPEFLIYFQGTGAADDSGLPNDRFFAVRPEGSVSTLKIQRTERGDSAVYLCASSLPGLAASYEQYFGPGTRLTVT.

This clonotype was recorded many times. The genes are TRBV3-1 and TRBJ2-3; 7 positions match TRBD1. The CDR3 runs to 17 residues. Trimming removed 8 bases from V and 1 base from J; junction bases left unmatched: 15. CDR1 is LGHDT and CDR2 is YNNKEL in the germline V gene (reference sequence). This chain's CDR3 is CASREDTGVLGTDTQYF. DNA for the CDR3: TGTGCCAGCCGGGAAGATACAGGGGTTCTGGGCACAGATACGCAGTATTTT.

This clonotype was observed many times. The V call is TRBV19, the J call TRBJ1-2; D uncertain. V was trimmed by 3 bases and J by 6 bases, leaving 11 bases between them. Germline V gives CDR1 LNHDA, CDR2 SQIVND (reference sequence). CDR3 size: 13 residues. The CDR3: CASSMRWWNGYTF. The CDR3 DNA reads TGTGCCAGTAGTATGCGGTGGTGGAATGGCTACACCTTC.

Note on this clonotype: A clone one base away is much larger, so this may be a read error. The J gene is TRBJ1-1, the V gene TRBV5-6; no clear D. Germline CDR1 SGHDT, CDR2 YYEEEE. Trimming shortened V by 5 bases and J by 5 bases, and 16 bases separated the two germline ends. This CDR3 has 14 amino acids. CDR3 in DNA: TGTGCCAGCAGTCTTGAACCCGGCGGGACTGAAGCTTTCTTT. It translates to CASSLEPGGTEAFF.

This clonotype was seen repeatedly, ten times or more. The rearrangement joins TRBV10-3 to TRBJ2-1; a possible D gene is TRBD2 (5 bases). The CDR3 extends over 15 amino acids. CDR1 is ENHRY, CDR2 SYGVKD, per germline. Trimming took off 6 bases at V and 0 bases at J, with 12 bases between the two ends. CDR3 nucleotide sequence: TGTGCCATCAGCGCACCGGGATACTCCTACAATGAGCAGTTCTTC. Residues: CAISAPGYSYNEQFF.

This clonotype was seen a handful of times. The V and J genes are TRBV28 and TRBJ1-2; D is possibly TRBD1 (5 bases). CDR1 MDHEN and CDR2 SYDVKM come from the germline V gene. Trimming took off 2 bases at V and 6 bases at J, with 10 bases between the two ends. The CDR3 runs 13 residues. The CDR3 loop reads CASSLNRKDGYTF. CDR3 sequence (DNA): TGTGCCAGCAGTTTAAACAGGAAGGATGGCTACACCTTC.

This clonotype was found a few times. The CDR3 sequence: CASTPGTNTGELFF. The CDR3 region has the DNA TGTGCCAGCACGCCGGGAACGAACACCGGGGAGCTGTTTTTT. The rearrangement uses TRBV9 and TRBJ2-2; tentatively, D is TRBD2 (5 bases). CDR1 SGDLS and CDR2 YYNGEE come from the germline V gene. The CDR3 runs 14 residues. Trimming shortened V by 6 bases and J by 0 bases, and 9 bases separated the two germline ends.

This clonotype was counted between two and nine times. The rearrangement uses TRBV10-3 and TRBJ2-3; D is unclear. The CDR3 has 12 amino acids. V lost 3 bases to trimming and J lost 6 bases, with 7 bases between them. Germline CDR1 is ENHRY and CDR2 is SYGVKD. The chain's CDR3 is CAISERSDTQYF. For the CDR3, the DNA is TGTGCCATCAGTGAAAGATCGGATACGCAGTATTTT.

Many counts were recorded for this clonotype. This chain uses TRBV10-3 with TRBJ2-7, with D maybe TRBD1 (5 bases). The V end was cut by 0 bases, the J end by 3 bases, with 12 bases between. The CDR3 has 15 residues. Germline V gene data show CDR1 as ENHRY and CDR2 as SYGVKD. Here the CDR3 reads CAISESRVGLYEQYF. CDR3 sequence (DNA): TGTGCCATCAGTGAGTCCCGGGTGGGGCTCTACGAGCAGTACTTC.

This clonotype was seen many times. The chain recombines TRBV10-3 with TRBJ1-5, with 7 bases aligning to TRBD1. J gave up 2 bases and V 10 bases, and 8 bases lay outside the gene matches. Germline loops: CDR1 ENHRY, CDR2 SYGVKD. The CDR3 loop spans 14 amino acids. CDR3 region: CATRQGWGNQPQHF. The CDR3 DNA reads as TGTGCCACTCGACAGGGTTGGGGCAATCAGCCCCAGCATTTT.

The CDR3 DNA sequence: TGTGCCAGCAGCCCCGGGCAGCTCTACTACGAGCAGTACTTC. This encodes CASSPGQLYYEQYF. This chain links TRBV4-2 with TRBJ2-7; no clear D gene. V was trimmed by 4 bases and J by 3 bases, leaving 13 bases between them. Germline CDR1 LGHNA, CDR2 YNFKEQ. This CDR3 comprises 14 residues.

A few counts support this clonotype. The V and J genes are TRBV7-6 and TRBJ2-7, with 8 bases aligning to TRBD2. The CDR3 extends over 16 amino acids. Germline V gives CDR1 SGHVS, CDR2 FNYEAQ. Trimming removed 1 base from V and 5 bases from J; junction bases left unmatched: 10. CDR3 DNA: TGTGCCAGCAGCTTAGGGTTAAGCGGGAGTTCCCACGAGCAGTACTTC. It encodes CASSLGLSGSSHEQYF.

This clonotype was seen many times. The J gene is TRBJ2-1, the V gene TRBV20-1, with 7 bases that match TRBD2. The germline V gene encodes CDR1 DFQATT and CDR2 SNEGSKA (reference sequence). The CDR3 length is 14 residues. The trim removed 5 bases at V and 5 bases at J, leaving 9 bases unmatched. CDR3: CSAPPERGDNEQFF. The CDR3 nucleotides are TGCAGTGCTCCCCCCGAGCGGGGTGACAATGAGCAGTTCTTC.

This clonotype came up many times. The rearrangement joins TRBV11-3 to TRBJ2-1, with D possibly matching TRBD2 (6 bases). The V and J ends lost 3 bases and 6 bases respectively, with 15 bases between them. The CDR3 covers 15 residues. Germline V gene lookup returns CDR1 SGHNT and CDR2 YENEEA. CDR3 loop: CASSFYTGSGNEQFF. The CDR3 bases are TGTGCCAGCAGCTTCTATACCGGGAGTGGCAATGAGCAGTTCTTC. The full variable domain, with the rest looked up from reference TRBV11-3 and TRBJ2-1, is EAGVVQSPRYKIIEKKQPVAFWCNPISGHNTLYWYLQNLGQGPELLIRYENEEAVDDSQLPKDRFSAERLKGVDSTLKIQPAELGDSAVYLCASSFYTGSGNEQFFGPGTRLTVL.

This clonotype was detected a few times. The V gene is TRBV6-1, the J gene TRBJ1-2; D not certain. The CDR3 extends over 11 amino acids. Trimming removed 5 bases at V and 7 bases at J, with 8 bases between. Germline assignment: CDR1 MNHNS and CDR2 SASEGT. The CDR3 coding sequence is TGTGCCAGCAGTCCACAACTTGGCTACACCTTC. Translating it yields CASSPQLGYTF.

V gene TRBV19 combines with J gene TRBJ2-3, with 8 positions matching TRBD1. From germline, CDR1 is LNHDA and CDR2 SQIVND (reference sequence). V shed 7 bases, J shed 2 bases, and the junction held 8 bases outside the gene matches. The CDR3 runs 15 residues. CDR3 sequence: CASTGTGYSTDTQYF. For the CDR3, the DNA is TGTGCCAGTACGGGGACAGGATATTCCACAGATACGCAGTATTTT.

This clonotype came up a few times. The V gene is TRBV18, the J gene TRBJ2-2; TRBD1 or TRBD2 may be the D gene (5 bases each). The CDR3 totals 16 residues. V shed 3 bases and J shed 5 bases, with 16 bases lying between them. Germline values: CDR1 KGHSH, CDR2 LQKENI. The DNA of the CDR3 is TGTGCCAGCTCACCGGGACGGAACCGAGGGACCGGGGAGCTGTTTTTT. Translating gives CASSPGRNRGTGELFF.

This chain uses TRBV12-5 with TRBJ2-1, with a tentative D call TRBD1 (5 bases). Per the germline V gene, CDR1 is LGHNT and CDR2 is FRNRAP. This CDR3 has 11 residues. Trimming stripped 7 bases from V and 12 bases from J, with 13 bases between. CDR3 DNA sequence: TGTGCTAGTGACAGGTTCGGCCGGCAGTTCTTC. Its translation is CASDRFGRQFF.

The V call is TRBV13, the J call TRBJ2-2, with 8 bases identical to TRBD2. CDR1 is PRHDT and CDR2 is FYEKMQ in the germline V gene (reference sequence). V was clipped by 8 bases and J by 5 bases; unmatched bases: 7. There are 14 residues in the CDR3. The CDR3 reads CASGTGTRTGELFF. The DNA of the CDR3 is TGTGCCAGCGGAACCGGGACTAGGACCGGGGAGCTGTTTTTT.

The sample holds many counts of this clonotype. This sequence joins TRBV21-1 and TRBJ1-3. TRBV21-1 corresponds to a pseudogene. The CDR3 has 15 amino acids. CDR3 loop: CASSKEPSNGNTIYF. Here the CDR3 DNA reads TGTGCCAGCAGCAAGGAACCGTCGAATGGAAACACCATATATTTT.

The CDR3 here is CASSLTQINEQFF. The CDR3 DNA reads as TGTGCCAGCAGTTTAACGCAGATCAATGAGCAGTTCTTC. V gene TRBV27 combines with J gene TRBJ2-1; no firm D call. Germline assignment: CDR1 MNHEY and CDR2 SMNVEV (reference sequence). The CDR3 is 13 residues long. The V end lost 2 bases, the J end lost 6 bases, and 8 bases lay between the germline ends.